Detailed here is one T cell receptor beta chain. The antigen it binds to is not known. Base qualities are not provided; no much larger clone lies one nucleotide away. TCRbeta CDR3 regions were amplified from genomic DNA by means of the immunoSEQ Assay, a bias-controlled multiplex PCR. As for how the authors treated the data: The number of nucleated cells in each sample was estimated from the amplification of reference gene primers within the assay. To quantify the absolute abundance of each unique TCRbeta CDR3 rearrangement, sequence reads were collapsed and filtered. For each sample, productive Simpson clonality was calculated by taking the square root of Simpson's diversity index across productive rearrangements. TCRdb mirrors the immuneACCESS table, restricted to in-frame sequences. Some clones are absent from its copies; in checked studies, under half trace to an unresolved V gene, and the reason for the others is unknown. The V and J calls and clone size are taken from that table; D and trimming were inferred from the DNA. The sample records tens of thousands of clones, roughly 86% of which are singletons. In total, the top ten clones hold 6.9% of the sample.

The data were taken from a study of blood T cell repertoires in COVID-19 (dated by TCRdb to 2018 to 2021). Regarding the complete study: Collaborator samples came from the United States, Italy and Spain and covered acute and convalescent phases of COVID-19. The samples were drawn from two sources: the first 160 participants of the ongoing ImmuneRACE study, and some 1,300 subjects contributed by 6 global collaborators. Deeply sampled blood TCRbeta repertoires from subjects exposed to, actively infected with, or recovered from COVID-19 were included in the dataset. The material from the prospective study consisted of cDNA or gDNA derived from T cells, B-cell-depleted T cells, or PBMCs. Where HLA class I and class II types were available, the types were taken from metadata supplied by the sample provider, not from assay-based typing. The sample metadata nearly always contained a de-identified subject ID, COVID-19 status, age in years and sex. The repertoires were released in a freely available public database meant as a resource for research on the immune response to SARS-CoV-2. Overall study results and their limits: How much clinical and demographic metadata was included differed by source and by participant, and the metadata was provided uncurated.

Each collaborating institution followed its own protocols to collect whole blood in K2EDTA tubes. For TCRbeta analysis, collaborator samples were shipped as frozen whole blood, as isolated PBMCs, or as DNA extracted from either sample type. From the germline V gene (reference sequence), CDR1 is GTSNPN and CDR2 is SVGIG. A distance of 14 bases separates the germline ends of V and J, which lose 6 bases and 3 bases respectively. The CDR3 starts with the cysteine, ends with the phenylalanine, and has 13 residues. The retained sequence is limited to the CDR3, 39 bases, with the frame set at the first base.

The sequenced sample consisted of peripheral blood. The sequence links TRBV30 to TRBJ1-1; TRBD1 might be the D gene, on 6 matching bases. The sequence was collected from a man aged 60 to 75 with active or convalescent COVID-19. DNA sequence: TGTGCCTGCTCATCCGGGACATACACTGAAGCTTTCTTT. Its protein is CACSSGTYTEAFF. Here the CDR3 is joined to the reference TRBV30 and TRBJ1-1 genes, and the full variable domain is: SQTIHQWPATLVQPVGSPLSLECTVEGTSNPNLYWYRQAAGRGLQLLFYSVGIGQISSEVPQNLSASRPQDRQFILSSKKLLLSDSGFYLCACSSGTYTEAFFGQGTRLTVV.